This T cell receptor (beta chain) was captured by sequencing in a study of blood T cell repertoires in COVID-19. Overall study: Donors in the United States, Italy and Spain gave samples during acute or convalescent COVID-19.

Germline V gene lookup returns CDR1 MDHEN and CDR2 SYDVKM. The ends were cut back, 2 bases at V and 6 bases at J, with 10 bases in the middle. The CDR3 contains 13 residues. Study processing details: Amplification with reference gene primers provided the estimates of nucleated cell counts. Sequencing was performed with immunoSEQ multiplex PCR; in TCRdb, only in-frame clones are kept and a portion is missing. V, J and clone size derive from that table, while D and trimming were established from the DNA sequence. The sample shows roughly 87,000 clones, roughly 88% of them seen only once. The TCR was taken from a man in his forties or fifties with active COVID-19. The sample taken for sequencing was peripheral blood. The V gene is TRBV28, the J gene TRBJ1-2; a weak D match, TRBD1 (6 bases). The CDR3 nucleotides are TGTGCCAGCAGTTTAATACAGGGTAATGGCTACACCTTC. Translated, it gives CASSLIQGNGYTF.